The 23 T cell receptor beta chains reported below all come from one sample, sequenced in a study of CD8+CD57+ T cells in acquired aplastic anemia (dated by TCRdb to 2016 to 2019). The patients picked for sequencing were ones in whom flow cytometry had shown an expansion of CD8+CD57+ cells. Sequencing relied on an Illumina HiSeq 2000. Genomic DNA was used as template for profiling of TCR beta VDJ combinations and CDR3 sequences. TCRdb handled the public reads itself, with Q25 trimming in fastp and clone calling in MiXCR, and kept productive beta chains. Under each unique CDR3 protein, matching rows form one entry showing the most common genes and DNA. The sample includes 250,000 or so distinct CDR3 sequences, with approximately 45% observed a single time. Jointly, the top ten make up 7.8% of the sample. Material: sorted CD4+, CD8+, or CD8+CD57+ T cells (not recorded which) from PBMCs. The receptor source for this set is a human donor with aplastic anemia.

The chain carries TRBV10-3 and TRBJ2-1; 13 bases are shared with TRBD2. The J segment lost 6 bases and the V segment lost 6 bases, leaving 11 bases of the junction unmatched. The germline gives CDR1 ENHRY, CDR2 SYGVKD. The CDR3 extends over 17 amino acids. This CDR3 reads CAISTGLAGADLNEQFF. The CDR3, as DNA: TGTGCCATCAGCACCGGACTAGCGGGGGCCGATCTCAATGAGCAGTTCTTC.

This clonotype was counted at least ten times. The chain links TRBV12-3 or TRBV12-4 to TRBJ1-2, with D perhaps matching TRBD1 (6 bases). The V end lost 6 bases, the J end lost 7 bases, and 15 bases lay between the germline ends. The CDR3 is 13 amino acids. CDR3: CASSRTGLTGYTF. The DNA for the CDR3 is TGTGCCAGCAGCCGAACAGGGCTTACTGGCTACACCTTC.

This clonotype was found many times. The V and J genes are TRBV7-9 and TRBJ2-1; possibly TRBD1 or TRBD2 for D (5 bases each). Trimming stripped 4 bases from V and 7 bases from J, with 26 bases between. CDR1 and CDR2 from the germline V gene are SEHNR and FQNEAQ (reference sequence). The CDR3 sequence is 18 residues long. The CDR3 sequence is CASSSAWGVTTTGNEQFF. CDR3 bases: TGTGCCAGCAGCTCCGCCTGGGGCGTTACCACCACGGGGAATGAGCAGTTCTTC. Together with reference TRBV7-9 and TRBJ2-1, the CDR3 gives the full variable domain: DTGVSQNPRHKITKRGQNVTFRCDPISEHNRLYWYRQTLGQGPEFLTYFQNEAQLEKSRLLSDRFSAERPKGSFSTLEIQRTEQGDSAMYLCASSSAWGVTTTGNEQFFGPGTRLTVL.

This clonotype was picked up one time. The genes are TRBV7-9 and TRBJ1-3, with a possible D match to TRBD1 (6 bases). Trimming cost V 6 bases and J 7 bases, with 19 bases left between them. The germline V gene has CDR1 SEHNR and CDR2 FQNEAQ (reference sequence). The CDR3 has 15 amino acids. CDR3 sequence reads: CASSSTGNLANTIYF. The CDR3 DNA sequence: TGTGCCAGCAGTTCGACAGGCAACTTGGCGAACACCATATATTTT.

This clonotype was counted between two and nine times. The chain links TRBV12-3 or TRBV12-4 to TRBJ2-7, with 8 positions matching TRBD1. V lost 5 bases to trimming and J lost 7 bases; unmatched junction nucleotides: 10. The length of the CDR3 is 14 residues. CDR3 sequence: CASSTTGGRPEQYF. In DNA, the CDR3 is TGTGCCAGCAGTACAACAGGGGGTCGGCCGGAGCAGTACTTC.

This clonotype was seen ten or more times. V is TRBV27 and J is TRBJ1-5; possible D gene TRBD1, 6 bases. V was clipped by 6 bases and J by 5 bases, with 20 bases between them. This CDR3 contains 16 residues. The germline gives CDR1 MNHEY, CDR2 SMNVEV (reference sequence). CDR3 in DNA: TGTGCCAGCAGCGGTGGGGGGGGCTACGGTCATCAGCCCCAGCATTTT. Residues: CASSGGGGYGHQPQHF.

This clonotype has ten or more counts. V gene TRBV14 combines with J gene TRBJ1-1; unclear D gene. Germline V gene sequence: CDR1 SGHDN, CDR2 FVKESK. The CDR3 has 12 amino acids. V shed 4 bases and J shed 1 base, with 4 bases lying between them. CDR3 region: CASSPGNTEAFF. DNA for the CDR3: TGTGCCAGCAGCCCCGGGAACACTGAAGCTTTCTTT.

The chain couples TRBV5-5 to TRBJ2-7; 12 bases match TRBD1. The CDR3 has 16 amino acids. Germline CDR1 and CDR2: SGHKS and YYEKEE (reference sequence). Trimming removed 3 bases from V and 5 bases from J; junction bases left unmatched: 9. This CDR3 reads CASSSPGQGAGDEQYF. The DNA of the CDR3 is TGTGCCAGCAGCTCGCCGGGACAGGGGGCCGGCGACGAGCAGTACTTC.

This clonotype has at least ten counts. The CDR3 DNA follows: TGTGCCAGCAGCACCTATGGACTAGCGCTCACAGATACGCAGTATTTT. Encoded protein: CASSTYGLALTDTQYF. J is TRBJ2-3 and V is TRBV9; TRBD2 aligns across 9 bases. The CDR3 is made up of 16 amino acids. Germline trimming cut 4 bases from V and 2 bases from J; bases unmatched to any gene: 8. Germline-derived CDR1 and CDR2 are SGDLS and YYNGEE.

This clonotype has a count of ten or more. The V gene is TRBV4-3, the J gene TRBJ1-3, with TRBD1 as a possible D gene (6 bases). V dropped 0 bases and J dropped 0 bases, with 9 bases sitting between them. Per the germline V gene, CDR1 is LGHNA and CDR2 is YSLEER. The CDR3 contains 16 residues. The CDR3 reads CASSQEWTVSGNTIYF. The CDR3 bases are TGCGCCAGCAGCCAAGAATGGACAGTCTCTGGAAACACCATATATTTT.

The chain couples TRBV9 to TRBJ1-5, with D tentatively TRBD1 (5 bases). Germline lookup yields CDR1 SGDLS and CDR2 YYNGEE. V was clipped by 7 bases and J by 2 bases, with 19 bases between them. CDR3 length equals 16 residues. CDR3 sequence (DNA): TGTGCCAGCTCACCAGCAACAGGCAGGGGCAATCAGCCCCAGCATTTT. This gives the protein CASSPATGRGNQPQHF.

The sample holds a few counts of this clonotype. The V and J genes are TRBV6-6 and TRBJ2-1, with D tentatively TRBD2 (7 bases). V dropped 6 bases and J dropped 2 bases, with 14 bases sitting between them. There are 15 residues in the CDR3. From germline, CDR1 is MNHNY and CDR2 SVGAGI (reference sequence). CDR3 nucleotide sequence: TGTGCCAGCAGGGGTAGGGGGGGAGCCTACAATGAGCAGTTCTTC. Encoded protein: CASRGRGGAYNEQFF.

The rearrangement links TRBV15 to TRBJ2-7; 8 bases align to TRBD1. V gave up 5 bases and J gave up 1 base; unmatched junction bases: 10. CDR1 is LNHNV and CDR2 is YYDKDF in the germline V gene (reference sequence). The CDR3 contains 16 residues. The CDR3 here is CATSHSSGTGSYEQYF. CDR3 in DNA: TGTGCCACCAGCCACTCTTCCGGGACAGGTTCCTACGAGCAGTACTTC.

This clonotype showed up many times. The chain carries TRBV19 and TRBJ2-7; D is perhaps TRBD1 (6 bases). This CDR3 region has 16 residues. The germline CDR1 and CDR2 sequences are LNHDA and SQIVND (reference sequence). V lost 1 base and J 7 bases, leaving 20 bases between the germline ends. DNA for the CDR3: TGTGCCAGTAGTATAGCGTCGGAAATTTGGGGGCAGGAGCAGTACTTC. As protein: CASSIASEIWGQEQYF.

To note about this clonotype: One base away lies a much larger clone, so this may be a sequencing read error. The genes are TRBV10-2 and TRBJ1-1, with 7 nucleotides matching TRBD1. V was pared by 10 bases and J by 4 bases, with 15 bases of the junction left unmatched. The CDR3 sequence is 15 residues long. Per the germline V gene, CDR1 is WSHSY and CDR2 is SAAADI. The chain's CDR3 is CAKPQMQGGCTEAFF. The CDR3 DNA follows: TGCGCCAAACCCCAGATGCAGGGGGGGTGCACTGAAGCTTTCTTT.

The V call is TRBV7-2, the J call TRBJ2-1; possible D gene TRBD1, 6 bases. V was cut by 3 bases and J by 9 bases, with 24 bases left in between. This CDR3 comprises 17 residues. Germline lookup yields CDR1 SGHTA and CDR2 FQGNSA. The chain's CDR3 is CASSLNQGLIDVGEQFF. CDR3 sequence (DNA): TGTGCCAGCAGCTTGAACCAGGGGTTGATCGATGTGGGTGAGCAGTTCTTC.

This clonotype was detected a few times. The CDR3: CASSITPGETQYF. In nucleotides, the CDR3 is TGTGCCAGTAGTATCACCCCCGGGGAGACCCAGTACTTC. The V gene is TRBV19, the J gene TRBJ2-5; the D is unclear. Germline CDR1 and CDR2: LNHDA and SQIVND (reference sequence). Deletions cut 3 bases from V and 5 bases from J, with 10 bases between. The CDR3 is 13 amino acids.

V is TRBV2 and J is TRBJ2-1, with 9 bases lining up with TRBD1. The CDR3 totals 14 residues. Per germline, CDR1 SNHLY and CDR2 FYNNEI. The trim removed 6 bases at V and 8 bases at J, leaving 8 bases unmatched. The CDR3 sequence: CASSDDRGEDEQFF. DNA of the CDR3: TGTGCCAGCAGCGACGACAGGGGGGAGGATGAGCAGTTCTTC. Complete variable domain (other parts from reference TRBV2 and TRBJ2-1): EPEVTQTPSHQVTQMGQEVILRCVPISNHLYFYWYRQILGQKVEFLVSFYNNEISEKSEIFDDQFSVERPDGSNFTLKIRSTKLEDSAMYFCASSDDRGEDEQFFGPGTRLTVL.

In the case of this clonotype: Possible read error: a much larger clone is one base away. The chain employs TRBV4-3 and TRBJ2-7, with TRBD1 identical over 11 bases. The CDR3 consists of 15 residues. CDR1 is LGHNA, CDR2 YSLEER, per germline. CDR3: CASSWRTGGFDEQCF. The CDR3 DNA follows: TGCGCCAGCAGCTGGAGGACAGGGGGCTTCGACGAGCAGTGCTTC.

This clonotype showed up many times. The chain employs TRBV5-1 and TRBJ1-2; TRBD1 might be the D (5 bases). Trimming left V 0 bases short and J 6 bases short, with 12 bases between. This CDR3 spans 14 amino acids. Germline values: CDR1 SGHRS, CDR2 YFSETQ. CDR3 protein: CASSLGRTQHGYTF. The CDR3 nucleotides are TGCGCCAGCAGCTTGGGTCGGACACAGCATGGCTACACCTTC.

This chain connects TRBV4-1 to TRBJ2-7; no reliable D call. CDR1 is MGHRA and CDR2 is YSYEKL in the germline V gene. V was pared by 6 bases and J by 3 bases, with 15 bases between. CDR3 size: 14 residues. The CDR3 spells CASSPDAQYYEQYF. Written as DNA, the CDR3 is TGCGCCAGCAGTCCTGACGCACAGTACTACGAGCAGTACTTC.

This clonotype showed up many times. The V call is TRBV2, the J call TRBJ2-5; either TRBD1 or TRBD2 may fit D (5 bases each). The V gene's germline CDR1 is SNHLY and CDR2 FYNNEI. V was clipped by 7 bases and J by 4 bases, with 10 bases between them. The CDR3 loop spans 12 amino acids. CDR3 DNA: TGTGCCAGCATCGAGGGGAGAGAGACCCAGTACTTC. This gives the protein CASIEGRETQYF.

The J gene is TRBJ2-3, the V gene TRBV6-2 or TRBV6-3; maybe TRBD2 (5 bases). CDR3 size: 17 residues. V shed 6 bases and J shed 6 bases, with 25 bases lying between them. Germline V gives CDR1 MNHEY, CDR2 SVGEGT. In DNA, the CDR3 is TGTGCCAGCAGAGATCCAACCGTAGCGATACAGTTTGATACGCAGTATTTT. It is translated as CASRDPTVAIQFDTQYF.